The 7 T cell receptor beta chains presented below share a single source sample, sequenced in a study of T-cell memory formation after mild COVID-19. TCRdb reanalysed the 5' RACE reads using MiXCR and keeps one entry per CDR3 protein. Altogether a few hundred thousand distinct CDR3 sequences are present, 25% to 30% being singletons, with the ten largest covering roughly 14%. Sequencing was performed on PBMCs or a T cell subset sorted from them (not recorded which). These receptors all stem from an adult woman who had mild COVID-19 (a few samples of this study predate the infection). Cell type and time point are not known.

Worth noting for this clonotype: The CDR3 end shows no conserved phenylalanine or tryptophan, and so a read error is likely. The chain has TRBV5-1 and TRBJ1-1; no clear D. Germline V CDR1 and CDR2: SGHRS, YFSETQ. Trimming shortened V by 2 bases and J by 6 bases, and 8 bases separated the two germline ends. CDR3 size: 12 residues. The CDR3: CASSFNGPEAFS. The CDR3, as DNA: TGCGCCAGCAGCTTTAACGGGCCTGAAGCTTTCTCT.

Only one count was recorded for this clonotype. This rearrangement joins TRBV3-1 to TRBJ2-7; perhaps TRBD1 as D (5 bases). The germline V and J ends were trimmed by 0 bases and 3 bases, with 15 bases remaining between them. The germline V gene has CDR1 LGHDT and CDR2 YNNKEL (reference sequence). The CDR3 runs 16 residues. CDR3 amino acids: CASSQEMAGLGYEQYF. In nucleotides, the CDR3 is TGTGCCAGCAGCCAAGAGATGGCAGGGTTAGGCTACGAGCAGTACTTC.

In this sample, this clonotype turned up a few times. The chain employs TRBV5-1 and TRBJ2-3; 9 nucleotides match TRBD1. This CDR3 spans 20 amino acids. CDR1 and CDR2 (germline): SGHRS, YFSETQ. V shed 4 bases, J shed 7 bases, and the junction held 25 bases outside the gene matches. CDR3 sequence: CASSLGDRVTWRGTVHTQYF. Written as DNA, the CDR3 is TGCGCCAGCAGCCTGGGGGACAGGGTAACGTGGAGAGGGACCGTCCATACGCAGTATTTT.

This clonotype was recorded only once. The chain joins TRBV5-6 to TRBJ1-5; D is uncertain. V was pared by 4 bases and J by 0 bases, with 14 bases between. The CDR3 runs to 16 residues. Germline V gene sequence: CDR1 SGHDT, CDR2 YYEEEE. The CDR3 sequence: CASSPGGSYSNQPQHF. The CDR3 nucleotides are TGTGCCAGCAGCCCGGGAGGATCCTATAGCAATCAGCCCCAGCATTTT. Supplemented by reference TRBV5-6 and TRBJ1-5, the full variable domain reads DAGVTQSPTHLIKTRGQQVTLRCSPKSGHDTVSWYQQALGQGPQFIFQYYEEEERQRGNFPDRFSGHQFPNYSSELNVNALLLGDSALYLCASSPGGSYSNQPQHFGDGTRLSIL.

The chain carries TRBV7-2 and TRBJ1-3; a possible D gene is TRBD1 (5 bases). The V and J ends lost 0 bases and 0 bases respectively, with 9 bases between them. In germline, CDR1 is SGHTA, CDR2 FQGNSA. This CDR3 has 16 residues. The CDR3 region is CASSLAPGFSGNTIYF. CDR3 in DNA: TGTGCCAGCAGCTTAGCACCAGGGTTCTCTGGAAACACCATATATTTT.

This clonotype occurred a few times. The chain carries TRBV12-3 or TRBV12-4 and TRBJ1-1; D remains unclear. Trimming took off 3 bases at V and 2 bases at J, with 13 bases between the two ends. The length of the CDR3 is 15 residues. CDR3 in DNA: TGTGCCAGCAGTTTGGGAGTTGAGGGAAACACTGAAGCTTTCTTT. Translation gives CASSLGVEGNTEAFF.

This chain links TRBV5-1 with TRBJ2-2, with D possibly TRBD1 on 6 matching bases. CDR1 and CDR2 (germline): SGHRS, YFSETQ. This CDR3 contains 14 residues. V gave up 0 bases and J gave up 4 bases, with 7 bases separating them. Here the CDR3 DNA reads TGCGCCAGCAGCTTGGGCAGGGGCACCGGGGAGCTGTTTTTT. It encodes CASSLGRGTGELFF.